A selection of T cell receptor beta chains follows, all from one sample in a study of T cells in Graves' hyperthyroidism and ophthalmopathy. Each CDR3 protein gets one entry after TCRdb re-called the multiplex PCR reads with MiXCR. This sample has about 610,000 distinct CDR3 sequences, with 16% found just once. The sequenced sample consisted of blood. These receptors were taken from a woman between 40 and 55 years old with Graves' ophthalmopathy. Both conserved end residues are part of each CDR3. A D gene is named only where the DNA matches it firmly. Expanded clones get a size class; other rows say once, few or many, or leave the size out.

v_call	d_call	j_call	cdr3_length	clone_size	cdr3_aa	cdr3_nt
TRBV11-2	TRBD2	TRBJ2-1	16	few	CASSLRGGVAYNEQFF	TGTGCCAGCAGCTTACGGGGGGGTGTCGCCTACAATGAGCAGTTCTTC
TRBV28	-	TRBJ2-7	14	many	CASSLYAASYEQYF	TGTGCCAGCAGTTTATATGCAGCAAGCTACGAGCAGTACTTC
TRBV3-1	TRBD2	TRBJ2-1	14	-	CASSRGSGNNEQFF	TGTGCCAGCAGCCGGGGTAGCGGGAACAATGAGCAGTTCTTC
TRBV10-3	-	TRBJ2-7	15	many	CAISAAGTGRYEQYF	TGTGCCATCAGTGCAGCCGGGACCGGGCGCTATGAGCAGTACTTC
TRBV18	-	TRBJ2-3	13	many	CASSPNREDTQYF	TGTGCCAGCTCACCTAATCGTGAGGATACGCAGTATTTT
TRBV30	-	TRBJ1-2	14	many	CAWSVSRTNYGYTF	TGTGCCTGGAGTGTATCTAGGACCAACTATGGCTACACCTTC
TRBV5-1	-	TRBJ1-1	14	-	CASSPAVVNTEAFF	TGCGCCAGCAGCCCTGCAGTCGTGAACACTGAAGCTTTCTTT
TRBV20-1	-	TRBJ2-7	17	-	CSARVGGGDSHSYEQYF	TGCAGTGCTAGAGTCGGGGGGGGGGACAGCCATTCGTACGAGCAGTACTTC
TRBV28	TRBD2	TRBJ2-7	17	few	CASRGVMTSGRPYEQYF	TGTGCCAGCAGAGGAGTTATGACTAGCGGGAGACCCTACGAGCAGTACTTC
TRBV30	-	TRBJ1-3	14	few	CAWSPGGGRNTIYF	TGTGCCTGGAGCCCGGGGGGGGGCCGAAACACCATATATTTT
TRBV12-3/TRBV12-4	-	TRBJ2-3	17	many	CASSLLSLARDTDTQYF	TGTGCCAGCAGTTTATTATCGCTAGCGAGAGACACAGATACGCAGTATTTT
TRBV9	TRBD1	TRBJ1-1	15	few	CASSGKQGLNTEAFF	TGTGCCAGCAGCGGTAAACAGGGGTTGAACACTGAAGCTTTCTTT
TRBV2	TRBD2	TRBJ2-3	16	-	CASITGLAASTDTQYF	TGTGCCAGCATCACGGGACTAGCGGCTAGCACAGATACGCAGTATTTT
TRBV28	-	TRBJ2-5	15	-	CASSLIGSRGETQYF	TGTGCCAGCAGTTTAATAGGGTCCAGAGGGGAGACCCAGTACTTC
TRBV18	TRBD2	TRBJ2-1	16	few	CASSPGTSALYNEQFF	TGTGCCAGCTCCCCCGGGACTAGCGCACTATACAATGAGCAGTTCTTC
TRBV19	-	TRBJ1-1	12	-	CATSTWSTEAFF	TGTGCCACTTCTACTTGGAGCACTGAAGCTTTCTTT
TRBV2	-	TRBJ2-5	16	many	CASNLLGAGGGETQYF	TGTGCCAGCAACCTCCTGGGAGCTGGCGGAGGGGAGACCCAGTACTTC
TRBV5-1	-	TRBJ2-7	14	many	CASSSDRGRFEQYF	TGCGCCAGCAGCTCGGACAGAGGCCGGTTCGAGCAGTACTTC
TRBV9	-	TRBJ1-5	14	few	CASSVGFSNQPQHF	TGTGCCAGTAGTGTAGGATTTAGCAATCAGCCCCAGCATTTT
TRBV15	TRBD2	TRBJ2-1	16	many	CATSGILAGGHTEQFF	TGTGCCACCAGCGGCATACTAGCGGGGGGGCATACTGAGCAGTTCTTC
TRBV5-1	-	TRBJ1-1	18	many	CASSLANFGRGARTEAFF	TGCGCCAGCAGCTTGGCGAACTTTGGGCGGGGGGCAAGGACTGAAGCTTTCTTT
TRBV2	-	TRBJ2-3	11	many	CASNERDTQYF	TGTGCCAGCAACGAGCGAGATACGCAGTATTTT
TRBV11-2	-	TRBJ2-5	14	many	CASSLGSTQETQYF	TGTGCCAGCAGCTTGGGCAGCACCCAAGAGACCCAGTACTTC
TRBV29-1	-	TRBJ2-5	12	few	CSVEGVPETQYF	TGCAGCGTTGAAGGGGTCCCAGAGACCCAGTACTTC
TRBV6-1	-	TRBJ2-7	15	many	CASSLTGTTSYEQYF	TGTGCCAGCAGCTTGACCGGGACCACCTCCTACGAGCAGTACTTC
TRBV9	TRBD1	TRBJ2-2	15	few	CASTVQGWNTGELFF	TGTGCCAGCACCGTACAGGGGTGGAACACCGGGGAGCTGTTTTTT
TRBV28	-	TRBJ1-1	13	many	CASIAGLNTEAFF	TGTGCCAGCATCGCTGGATTGAACACTGAAGCTTTCTTT
TRBV11-2	-	TRBJ2-1	11	-	CASTQGWEQFF	TGTGCCAGTACGCAAGGTTGGGAGCAGTTCTTC
TRBV6-1	TRBD1	TRBJ2-7	14	many	CASSAGDSFNEQYF	TGTGCCAGCAGCGCAGGGGACAGTTTTAACGAGCAGTACTTC
TRBV20-1	TRBD2	TRBJ2-5	15	many	CSAPALRGGEETQYF	TGCAGTGCGCCGGCCCTACGCGGGGGAGAAGAGACCCAGTACTTC
TRBV20-1	-	TRBJ1-2	12	many	CSARGENYGYTF	TGCAGTGCTAGAGGGGAGAACTATGGCTACACCTTC
TRBV2	-	TRBJ1-4	18	few	CASSEAPAGFATNEKLFF	TGTGCCAGCAGTGAAGCACCTGCTGGGTTCGCAACTAATGAAAAACTGTTTTTT
TRBV11-3	-	TRBJ2-1	15	-	CATGRGGSGPNEQFF	TGTGCCACCGGCAGAGGGGGGAGCGGGCCCAATGAGCAGTTCTTC
TRBV29-1	TRBD2	TRBJ2-3	15	-	CSVEKRGPGTDTQYF	TGCAGCGTTGAAAAGCGGGGGCCTGGAACAGATACGCAGTATTTT
TRBV30	-	TRBJ2-7	13	many	CAWGRGAPYEQYF	TGTGCCTGGGGCCGGGGGGCCCCCTACGAGCAGTACTTC
TRBV7-9	-	TRBJ1-1	17	many	CASSLPGRREMNTEAFF	TGTGCCAGCAGCTTACCGGGAAGGAGGGAAATGAACACTGAAGCTTTCTTT
TRBV5-1	TRBD2	TRBJ2-7	14	many	CASSLAGSSYEQYF	TGTGCCAGCAGTCTAGCGGGCAGCTCCTACGAGCAGTACTTC
TRBV20-1	TRBD2	TRBJ2-1	17	-	CSARPLLAGVIYNEQFF	TGCAGTGCTAGACCTTTACTAGCGGGAGTTATCTACAATGAGCAGTTCTTC
TRBV13	TRBD2	TRBJ2-1	19	-	CASSPQSGLAGGGYNEQFF	TGTGCCAGCAGCCCCCAGTCGGGACTAGCGGGAGGAGGCTACAATGAGCAGTTCTTC
TRBV2	TRBD1	TRBJ2-3	19	many	CASMRAGTGVNSPTDTQYF	TGTGCCAGCATGCGAGCCGGGACAGGGGTAAATTCCCCCACAGATACGCAGTATTTT
TRBV3-1	-	TRBJ2-1	14	many	CASSQDLAYNEQFF	TGTGCCAGCAGCCAAGATTTGGCCTACAATGAGCAGTTCTTC
TRBV12-3/TRBV12-4	-	TRBJ2-3	15	many	CASSLLRARTDTQYF	TGTGCCAGCAGTTTACTTCGGGCGAGGACAGATACGCAGTATTTT
TRBV12-3/TRBV12-4	-	TRBJ2-7	15	-	CASRRAGVPGYEQYF	TGTGCCAGCAGGCGAGCCGGGGTCCCCGGGTACGAGCAGTACTTC
TRBV9	-	TRBJ2-3	15	many	CASSVGAVAGDTQYF	TGTGCCAGCAGCGTAGGGGCCGTGGCGGGAGATACGCAGTATTTT
TRBV12-5	-	TRBJ1-5	13	many	CASGFLDTQPQHF	TGTGCTAGTGGTTTCCTGGACACTCAGCCCCAGCATTTT